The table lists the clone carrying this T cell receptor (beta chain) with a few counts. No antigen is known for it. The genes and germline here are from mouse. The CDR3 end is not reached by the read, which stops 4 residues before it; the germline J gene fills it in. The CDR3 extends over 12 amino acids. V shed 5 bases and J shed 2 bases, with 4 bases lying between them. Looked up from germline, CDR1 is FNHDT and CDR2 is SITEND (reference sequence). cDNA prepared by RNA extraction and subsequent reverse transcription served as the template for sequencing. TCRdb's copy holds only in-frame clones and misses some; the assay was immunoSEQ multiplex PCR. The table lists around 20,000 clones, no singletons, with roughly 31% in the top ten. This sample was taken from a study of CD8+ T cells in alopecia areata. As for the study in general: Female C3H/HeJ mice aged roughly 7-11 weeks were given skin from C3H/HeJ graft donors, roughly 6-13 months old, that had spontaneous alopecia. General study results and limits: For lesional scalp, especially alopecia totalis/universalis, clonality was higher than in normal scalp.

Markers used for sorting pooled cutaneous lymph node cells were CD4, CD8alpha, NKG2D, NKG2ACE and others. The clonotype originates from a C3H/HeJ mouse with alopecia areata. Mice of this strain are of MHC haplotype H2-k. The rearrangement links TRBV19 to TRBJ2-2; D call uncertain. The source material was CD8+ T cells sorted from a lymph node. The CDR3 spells CASRQNTGQLYF. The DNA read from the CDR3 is TGTGCCAGCAGACAGAACACCGGG.